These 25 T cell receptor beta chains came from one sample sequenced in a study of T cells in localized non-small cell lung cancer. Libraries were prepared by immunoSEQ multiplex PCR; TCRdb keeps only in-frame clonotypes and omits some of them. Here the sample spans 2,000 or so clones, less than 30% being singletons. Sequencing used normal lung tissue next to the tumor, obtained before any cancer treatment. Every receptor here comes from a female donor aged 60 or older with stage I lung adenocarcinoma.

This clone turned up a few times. The CDR3 DNA sequence: TGTGCCAGCAGTGAAGCGACTCCAACTTACGAGCAGTTCTTC. It encodes CASSEATPTYEQFF. The chain is built from TRBV2 and TRBJ2-1; D gene unclear. The length of the CDR3 is 14 residues. The germline gives CDR1 SNHLY, CDR2 FYNNEI. V dropped 0 bases and J dropped 10 bases, with 13 bases sitting between them.

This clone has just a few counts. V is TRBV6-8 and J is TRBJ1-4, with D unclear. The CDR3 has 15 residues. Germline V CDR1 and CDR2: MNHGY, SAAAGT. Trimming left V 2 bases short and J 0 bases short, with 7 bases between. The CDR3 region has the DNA TGTGCCAGCAGTTACCGGACTGCAACTAATGAAAAACTGTTTTTT. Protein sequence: CASSYRTATNEKLFF.

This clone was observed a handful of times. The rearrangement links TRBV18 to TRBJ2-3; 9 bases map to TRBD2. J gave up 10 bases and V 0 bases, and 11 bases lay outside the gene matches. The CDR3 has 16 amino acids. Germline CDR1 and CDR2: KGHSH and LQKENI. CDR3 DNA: TGTGCCAGCTCACCACCGATTAGCGGGGGAGTCCAAGCGCAGTATTTT. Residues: CASSPPISGGVQAQYF.

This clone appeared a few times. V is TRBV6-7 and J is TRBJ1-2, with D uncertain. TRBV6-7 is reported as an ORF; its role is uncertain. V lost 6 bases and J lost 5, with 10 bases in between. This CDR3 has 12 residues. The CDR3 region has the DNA TGTGCCAGCAGGGCGTACGATTATGGCTACACCTTC. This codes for CASRAYDYGYTF.

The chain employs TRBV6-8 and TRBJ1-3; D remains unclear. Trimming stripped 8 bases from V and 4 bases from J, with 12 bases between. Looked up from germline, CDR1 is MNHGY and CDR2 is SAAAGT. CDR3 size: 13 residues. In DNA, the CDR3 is TGTGCCAGCGGAGGATACCCCGGAAACACCATATATTTT. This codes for CASGGYPGNTIYF.

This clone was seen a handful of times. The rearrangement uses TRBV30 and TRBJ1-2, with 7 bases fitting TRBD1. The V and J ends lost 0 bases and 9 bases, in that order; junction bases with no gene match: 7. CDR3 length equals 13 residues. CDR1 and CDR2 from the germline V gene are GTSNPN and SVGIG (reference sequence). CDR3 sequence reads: CAWSVNRGDRYTF. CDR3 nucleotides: TGTGCCTGGAGTGTCAACAGGGGCGACCGCTACACCTTC.

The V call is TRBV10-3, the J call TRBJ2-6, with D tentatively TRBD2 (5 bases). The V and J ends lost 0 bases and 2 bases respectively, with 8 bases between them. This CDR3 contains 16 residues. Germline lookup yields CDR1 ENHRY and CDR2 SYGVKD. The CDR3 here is CAISESTGAGANVLTF. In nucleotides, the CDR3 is TGTGCCATCAGTGAGTCGACCGGGGCTGGGGCCAACGTCCTGACTTTC.

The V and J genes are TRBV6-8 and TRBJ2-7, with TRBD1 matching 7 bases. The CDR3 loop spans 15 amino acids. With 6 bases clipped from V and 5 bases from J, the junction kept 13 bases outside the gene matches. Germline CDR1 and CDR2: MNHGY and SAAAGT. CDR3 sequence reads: CASSPHDRVGHEQYF. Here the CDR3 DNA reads TGTGCCAGCAGCCCGCACGACAGGGTGGGCCACGAGCAGTACTTC.

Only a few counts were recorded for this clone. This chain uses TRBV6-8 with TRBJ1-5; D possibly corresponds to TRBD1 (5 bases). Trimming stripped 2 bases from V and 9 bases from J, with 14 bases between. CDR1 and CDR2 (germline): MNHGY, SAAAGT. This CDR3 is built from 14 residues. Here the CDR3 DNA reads TGTGCCAGCAGTTACGGAGCAGGGTCGGTGCCCCAGCATTTT. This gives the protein CASSYGAGSVPQHF.

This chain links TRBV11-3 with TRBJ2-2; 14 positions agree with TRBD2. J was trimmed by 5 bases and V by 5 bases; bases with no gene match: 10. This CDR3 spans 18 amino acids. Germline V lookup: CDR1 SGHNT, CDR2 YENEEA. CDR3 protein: CASSPGLAGVGGTGELFF. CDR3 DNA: TGTGCCAGCAGCCCGGGACTAGCGGGAGTGGGAGGGACCGGGGAGCTGTTTTTT.

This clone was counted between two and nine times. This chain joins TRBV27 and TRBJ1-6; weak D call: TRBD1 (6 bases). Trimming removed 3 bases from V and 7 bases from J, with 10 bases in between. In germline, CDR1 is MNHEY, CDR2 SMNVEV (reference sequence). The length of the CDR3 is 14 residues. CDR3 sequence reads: CASSLGQVNSPLHF. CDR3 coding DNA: TGTGCCAGCAGTTTGGGACAAGTAAATTCACCCCTCCACTTT.

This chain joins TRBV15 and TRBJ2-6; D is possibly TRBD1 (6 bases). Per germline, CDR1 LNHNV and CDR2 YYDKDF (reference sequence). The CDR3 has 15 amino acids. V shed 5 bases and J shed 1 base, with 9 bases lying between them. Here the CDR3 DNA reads TGTGCCACCAGCCTTGACAGGTCTGGGGCCAACGTCCTGACTTTC. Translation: CATSLDRSGANVLTF.

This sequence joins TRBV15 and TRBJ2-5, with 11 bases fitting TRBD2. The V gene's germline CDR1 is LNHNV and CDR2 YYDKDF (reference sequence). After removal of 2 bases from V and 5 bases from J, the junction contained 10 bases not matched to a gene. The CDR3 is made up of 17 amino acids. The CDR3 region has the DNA TGTGCCACCAGCAGACTTAGCGGGGGGGCCTTTCGGGAGACCCAGTACTTC. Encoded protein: CATSRLSGGAFRETQYF.

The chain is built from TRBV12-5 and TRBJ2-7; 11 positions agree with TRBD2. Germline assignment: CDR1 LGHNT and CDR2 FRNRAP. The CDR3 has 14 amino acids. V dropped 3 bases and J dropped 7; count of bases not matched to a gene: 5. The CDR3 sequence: CASGFSGRAEEQYF. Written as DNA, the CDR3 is TGTGCTAGTGGTTTTAGCGGGAGGGCGGAGGAGCAGTACTTC.

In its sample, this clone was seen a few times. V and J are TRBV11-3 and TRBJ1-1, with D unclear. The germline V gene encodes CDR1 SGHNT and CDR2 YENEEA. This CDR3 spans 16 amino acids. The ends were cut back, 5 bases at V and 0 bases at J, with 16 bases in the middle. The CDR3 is CASSRTRRFMNTEAFF. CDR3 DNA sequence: TGTGCCAGCAGCCGCACACGGAGATTCATGAACACTGAAGCTTTCTTT.

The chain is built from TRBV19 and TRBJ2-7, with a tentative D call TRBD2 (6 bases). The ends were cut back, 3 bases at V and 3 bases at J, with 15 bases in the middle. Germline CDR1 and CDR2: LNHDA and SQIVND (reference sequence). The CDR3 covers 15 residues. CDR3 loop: CASSMEGISRYEQYF. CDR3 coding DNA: TGTGCCAGTAGTATGGAGGGGATTAGTCGCTACGAGCAGTACTTC.

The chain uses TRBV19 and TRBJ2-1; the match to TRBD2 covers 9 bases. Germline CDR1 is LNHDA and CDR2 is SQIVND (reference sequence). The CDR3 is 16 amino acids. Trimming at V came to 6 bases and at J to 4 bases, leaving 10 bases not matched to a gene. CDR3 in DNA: TGTGCCAGTAGGTCACGGCTAGCGGGAACTTACAATGAGCAGTTCTTC. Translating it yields CASRSRLAGTYNEQFF.

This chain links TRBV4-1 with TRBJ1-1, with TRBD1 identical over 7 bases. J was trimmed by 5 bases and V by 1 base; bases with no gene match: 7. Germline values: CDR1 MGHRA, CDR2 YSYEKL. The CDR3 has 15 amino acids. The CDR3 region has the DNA TGCGCCAGCAGCCAAGTGGGACAGAAGAAGACTGAAGCTTTCTTT. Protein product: CASSQVGQKKTEAFF.

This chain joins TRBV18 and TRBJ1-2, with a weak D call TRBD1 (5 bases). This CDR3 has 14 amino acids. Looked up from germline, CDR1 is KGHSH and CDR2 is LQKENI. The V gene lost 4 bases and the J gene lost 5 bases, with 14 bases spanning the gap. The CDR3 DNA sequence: TGTGCCAGCTCACTGGGGACCCCCGAGTATGGCTACACCTTC. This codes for CASSLGTPEYGYTF.

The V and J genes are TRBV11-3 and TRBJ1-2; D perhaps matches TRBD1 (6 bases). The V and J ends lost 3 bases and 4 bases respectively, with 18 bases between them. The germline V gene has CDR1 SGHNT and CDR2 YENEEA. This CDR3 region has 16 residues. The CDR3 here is CASSFNFVRGSYGYTF. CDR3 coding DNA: TGTGCCAGCAGCTTCAATTTCGTGAGGGGGTCCTATGGCTACACCTTC.

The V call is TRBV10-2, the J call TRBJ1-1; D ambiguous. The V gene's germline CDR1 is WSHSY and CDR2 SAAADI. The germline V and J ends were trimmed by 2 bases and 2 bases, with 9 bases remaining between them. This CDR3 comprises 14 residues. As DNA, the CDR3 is TGCGCCAGCAGTGAGGGAAAGGTAAACACTGAAGCTTTCTTT. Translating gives CASSEGKVNTEAFF.

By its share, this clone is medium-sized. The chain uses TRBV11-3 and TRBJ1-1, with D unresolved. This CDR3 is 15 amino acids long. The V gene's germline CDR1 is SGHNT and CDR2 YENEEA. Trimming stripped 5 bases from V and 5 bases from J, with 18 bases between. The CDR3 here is CASSPLTPIGTEAFF. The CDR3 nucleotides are TGTGCCAGCAGCCCCCTGACCCCGATCGGGACTGAAGCTTTCTTT.

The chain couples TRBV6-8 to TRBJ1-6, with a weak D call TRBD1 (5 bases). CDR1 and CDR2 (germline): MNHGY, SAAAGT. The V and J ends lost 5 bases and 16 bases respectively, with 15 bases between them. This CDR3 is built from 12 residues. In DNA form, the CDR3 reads TGTGCCAGCAGTACATGGGGCGGCGAACTCCACTTT. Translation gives CASSTWGGELHF.

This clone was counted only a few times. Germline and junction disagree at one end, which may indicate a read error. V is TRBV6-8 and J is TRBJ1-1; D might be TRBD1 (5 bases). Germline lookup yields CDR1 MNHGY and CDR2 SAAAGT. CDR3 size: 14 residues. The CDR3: CAISVAGRDTEAFF. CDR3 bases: TGTGCCATCAGTGTTGCAGGGAGGGACACTGAAGCTTTCTTT.

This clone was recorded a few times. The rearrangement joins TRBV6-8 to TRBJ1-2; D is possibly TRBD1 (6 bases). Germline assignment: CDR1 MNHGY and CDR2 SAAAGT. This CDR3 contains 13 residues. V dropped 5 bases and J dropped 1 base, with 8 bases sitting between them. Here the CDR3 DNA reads TGTGCCAGCAGTGAGGACAGTAACTATGGCTACACCTTC. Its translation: CASSEDSNYGYTF.